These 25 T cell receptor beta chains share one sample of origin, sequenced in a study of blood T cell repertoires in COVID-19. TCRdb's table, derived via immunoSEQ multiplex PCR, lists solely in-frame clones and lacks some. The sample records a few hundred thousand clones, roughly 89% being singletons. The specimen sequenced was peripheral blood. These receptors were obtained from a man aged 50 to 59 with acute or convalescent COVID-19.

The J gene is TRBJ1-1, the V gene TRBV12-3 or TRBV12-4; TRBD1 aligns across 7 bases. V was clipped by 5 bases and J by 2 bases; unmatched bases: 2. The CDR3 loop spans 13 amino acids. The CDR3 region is CASSNRGNTEAFF. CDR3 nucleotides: TGTGCCAGCAGTAACAGGGGCAACACTGAAGCTTTCTTT.

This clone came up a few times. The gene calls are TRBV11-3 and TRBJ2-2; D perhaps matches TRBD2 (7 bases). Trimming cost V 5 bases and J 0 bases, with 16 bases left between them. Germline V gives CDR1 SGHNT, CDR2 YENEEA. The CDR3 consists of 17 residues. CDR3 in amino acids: CASSITLGGPNTGELFF. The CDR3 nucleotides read TGTGCCAGCAGCATTACTTTGGGGGGGCCGAACACCGGGGAGCTGTTTTTT. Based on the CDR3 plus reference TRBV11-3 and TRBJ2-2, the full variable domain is EAGVVQSPRYKIIEKKQPVAFWCNPISGHNTLYWYLQNLGQGPELLIRYENEEAVDDSQLPKDRFSAERLKGVDSTLKIQPAELGDSAVYLCASSITLGGPNTGELFFGEGSRLTVL.

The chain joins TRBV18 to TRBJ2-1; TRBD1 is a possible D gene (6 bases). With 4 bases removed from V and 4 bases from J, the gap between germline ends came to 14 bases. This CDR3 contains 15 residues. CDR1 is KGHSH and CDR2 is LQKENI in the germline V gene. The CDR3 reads CASSLRQEPYNEQFF. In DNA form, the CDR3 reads TGTGCCAGCTCACTTCGACAGGAGCCATACAATGAGCAGTTCTTC.

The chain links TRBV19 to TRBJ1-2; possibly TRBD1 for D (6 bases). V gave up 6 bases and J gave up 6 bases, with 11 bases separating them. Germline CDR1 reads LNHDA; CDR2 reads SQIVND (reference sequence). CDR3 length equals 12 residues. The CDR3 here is CASSRDIDGYTF. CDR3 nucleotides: TGTGCCAGTAGCCGGGACATCGATGGCTACACCTTC.

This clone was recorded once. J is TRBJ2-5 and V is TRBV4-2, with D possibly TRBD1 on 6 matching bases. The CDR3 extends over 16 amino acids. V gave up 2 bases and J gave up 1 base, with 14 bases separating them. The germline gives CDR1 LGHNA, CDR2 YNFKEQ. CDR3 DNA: TGTGCCAGCAGCCAACTTTTGACAGGCGCCCAAGAGACCCAGTACTTC. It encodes CASSQLLTGAQETQYF.

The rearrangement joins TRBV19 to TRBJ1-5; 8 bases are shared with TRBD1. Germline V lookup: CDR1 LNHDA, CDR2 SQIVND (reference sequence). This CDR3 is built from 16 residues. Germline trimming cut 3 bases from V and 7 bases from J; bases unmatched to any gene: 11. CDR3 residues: CASSIQGTGHRQPQHF. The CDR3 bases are TGTGCCAGTAGTATCCAAGGGACAGGCCATAGGCAGCCCCAGCATTTT. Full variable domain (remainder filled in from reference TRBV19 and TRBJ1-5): DGGITQSPKYLFRKEGQNVTLSCEQNLNHDAMYWYRQDPGQGLRLIYYSQIVNDFQKGDIAEGYSVSREKKESFPLTVTSAQKNPTAFYLCASSIQGTGHRQPQHFGDGTRLSIL.

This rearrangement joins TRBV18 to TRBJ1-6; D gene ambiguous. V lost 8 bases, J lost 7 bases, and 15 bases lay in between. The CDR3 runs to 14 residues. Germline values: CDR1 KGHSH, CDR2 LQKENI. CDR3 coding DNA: TGTGCCAGCACGATTGACGGGGTGAATTCACCCCTCCACTTT. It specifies CASTIDGVNSPLHF. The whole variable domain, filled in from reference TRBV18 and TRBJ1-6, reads NAGVMQNPRHLVRRRGQEARLRCSPMKGHSHVYWYRQLPEEGLKFMVYLQKENIIDESGMPKERFSAEFPKEGPSILRIQQVVRGDSAAYFCASTIDGVNSPLHFGNGTRLTVT.

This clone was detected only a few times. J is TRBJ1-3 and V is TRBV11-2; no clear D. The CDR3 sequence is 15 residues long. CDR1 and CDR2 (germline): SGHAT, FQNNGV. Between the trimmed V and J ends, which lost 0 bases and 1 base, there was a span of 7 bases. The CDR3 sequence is CASSLDLRSGNTIYF. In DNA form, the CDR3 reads TGTGCCAGCAGCTTAGATCTAAGATCTGGAAACACCATATATTTT.

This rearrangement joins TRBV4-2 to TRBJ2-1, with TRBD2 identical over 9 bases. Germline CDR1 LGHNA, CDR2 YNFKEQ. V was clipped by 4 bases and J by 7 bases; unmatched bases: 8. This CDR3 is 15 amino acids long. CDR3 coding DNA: TGTGCCAGCAGCCCTCGAGCGGGGGGATCAAATGAGCAGTTCTTC. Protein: CASSPRAGGSNEQFF.

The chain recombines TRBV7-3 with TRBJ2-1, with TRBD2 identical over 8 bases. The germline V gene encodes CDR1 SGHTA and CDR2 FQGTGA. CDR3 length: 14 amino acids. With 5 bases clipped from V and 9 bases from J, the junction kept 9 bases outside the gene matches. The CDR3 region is CASSPSGGAGEQFF. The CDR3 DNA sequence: TGTGCCAGCAGCCCCTCCGGGGGGGCCGGTGAGCAGTTCTTC. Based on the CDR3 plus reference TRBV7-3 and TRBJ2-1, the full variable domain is GAGVSQTPSNKVTEKGKYVELRCDPISGHTALYWYRQSLGQGPEFLIYFQGTGAADDSGLPNDRFFAVRPEGSVSTLKIQRTERGDSAVYLCASSPSGGAGEQFFGPGTRLTVL.

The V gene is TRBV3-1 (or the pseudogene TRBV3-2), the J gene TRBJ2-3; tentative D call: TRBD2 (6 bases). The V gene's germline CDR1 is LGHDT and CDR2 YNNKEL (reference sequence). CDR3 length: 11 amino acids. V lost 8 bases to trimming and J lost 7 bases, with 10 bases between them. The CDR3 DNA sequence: TGTGCCAGCGCTCGGGGGTATACGCAGTATTTT. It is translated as CASARGYTQYF.

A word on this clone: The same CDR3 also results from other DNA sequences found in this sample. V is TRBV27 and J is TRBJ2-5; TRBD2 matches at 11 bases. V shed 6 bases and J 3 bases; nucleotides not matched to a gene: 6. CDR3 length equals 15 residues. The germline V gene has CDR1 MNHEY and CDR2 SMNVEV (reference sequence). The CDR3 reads CASSPGTSGEETQYF. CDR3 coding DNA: TGTGCCAGCAGCCCTGGGACTAGCGGAGAAGAGACCCAGTACTTC.

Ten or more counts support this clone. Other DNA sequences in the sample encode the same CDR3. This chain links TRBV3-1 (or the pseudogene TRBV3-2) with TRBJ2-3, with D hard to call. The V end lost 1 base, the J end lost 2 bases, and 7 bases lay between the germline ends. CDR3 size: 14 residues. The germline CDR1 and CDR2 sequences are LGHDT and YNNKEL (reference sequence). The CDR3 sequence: CASSQGQFTDTQYF. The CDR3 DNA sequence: TGTGCCAGCAGCCAAGGCCAGTTCACAGATACGCAGTATTTT.

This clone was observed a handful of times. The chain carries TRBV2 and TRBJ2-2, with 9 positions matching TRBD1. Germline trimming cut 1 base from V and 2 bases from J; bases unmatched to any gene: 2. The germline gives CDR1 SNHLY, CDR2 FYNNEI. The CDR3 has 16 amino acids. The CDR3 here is CASSEGGQGNTGELFF. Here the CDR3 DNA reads TGTGCCAGCAGTGAAGGGGGACAGGGAAACACCGGGGAGCTGTTTTTT. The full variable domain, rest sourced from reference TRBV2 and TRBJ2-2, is EPEVTQTPSHQVTQMGQEVILRCVPISNHLYFYWYRQILGQKVEFLVSFYNNEISEKSEIFDDQFSVERPDGSNFTLKIRSTKLEDSAMYFCASSEGGQGNTGELFFGEGSRLTVL.

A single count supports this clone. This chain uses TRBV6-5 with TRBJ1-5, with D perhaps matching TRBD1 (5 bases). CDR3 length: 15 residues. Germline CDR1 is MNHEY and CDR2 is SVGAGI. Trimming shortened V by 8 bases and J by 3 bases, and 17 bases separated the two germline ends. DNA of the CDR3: TGTGCCAGCTCCCGGGACTTAGGGAACAATCAGCCCCAGCATTTT. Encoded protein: CASSRDLGNNQPQHF.

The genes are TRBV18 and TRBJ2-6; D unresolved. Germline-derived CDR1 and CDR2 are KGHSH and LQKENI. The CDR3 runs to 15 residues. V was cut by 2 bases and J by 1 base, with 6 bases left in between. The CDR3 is CASSPGLSGANVLTF. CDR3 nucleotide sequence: TGTGCCAGCTCACCAGGGCTATCTGGGGCCAACGTCCTGACTTTC.

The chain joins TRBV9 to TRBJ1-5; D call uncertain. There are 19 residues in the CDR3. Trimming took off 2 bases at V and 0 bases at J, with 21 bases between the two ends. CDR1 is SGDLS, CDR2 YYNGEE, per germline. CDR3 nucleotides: TGTGCCAGCAGCGTGCCTCTGGCGTTTGAGGGTTATAGCAATCAGCCCCAGCATTTT. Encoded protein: CASSVPLAFEGYSNQPQHF.

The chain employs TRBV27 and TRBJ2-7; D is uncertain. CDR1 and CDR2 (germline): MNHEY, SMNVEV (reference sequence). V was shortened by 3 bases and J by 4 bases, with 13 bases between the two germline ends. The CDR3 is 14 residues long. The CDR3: CASSFDGRSYEQYF. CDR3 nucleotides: TGTGCCAGCAGTTTCGATGGCAGGTCATACGAGCAGTACTTC.

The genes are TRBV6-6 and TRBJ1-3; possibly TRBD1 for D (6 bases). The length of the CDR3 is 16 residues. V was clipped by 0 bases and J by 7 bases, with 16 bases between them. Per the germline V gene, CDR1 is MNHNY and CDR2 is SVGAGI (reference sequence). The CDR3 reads CASSYSSLTGRNTIYF. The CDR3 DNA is TGTGCCAGCAGTTACTCCTCCTTGACAGGACGGAACACCATATATTTT.

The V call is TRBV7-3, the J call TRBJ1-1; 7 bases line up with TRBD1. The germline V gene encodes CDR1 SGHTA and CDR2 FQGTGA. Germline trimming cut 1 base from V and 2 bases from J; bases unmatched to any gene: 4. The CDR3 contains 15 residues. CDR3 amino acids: CASSLMAGGNTEAFF. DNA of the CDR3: TGTGCCAGCAGCTTAATGGCAGGGGGAAACACTGAAGCTTTCTTT.

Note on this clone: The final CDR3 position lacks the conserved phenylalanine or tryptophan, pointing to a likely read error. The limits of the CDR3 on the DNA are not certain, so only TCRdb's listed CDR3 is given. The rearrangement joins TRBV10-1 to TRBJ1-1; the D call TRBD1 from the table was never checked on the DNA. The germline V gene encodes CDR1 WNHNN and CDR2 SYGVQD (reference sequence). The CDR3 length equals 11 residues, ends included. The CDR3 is CASSATGGEQV.

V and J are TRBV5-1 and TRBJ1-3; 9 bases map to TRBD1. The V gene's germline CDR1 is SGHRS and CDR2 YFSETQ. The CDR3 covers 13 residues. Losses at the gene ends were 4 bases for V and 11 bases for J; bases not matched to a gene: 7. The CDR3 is CASSPGTGIAIYF. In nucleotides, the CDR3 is TGCGCCAGCAGCCCGGGGACAGGGATCGCCATATATTTT.

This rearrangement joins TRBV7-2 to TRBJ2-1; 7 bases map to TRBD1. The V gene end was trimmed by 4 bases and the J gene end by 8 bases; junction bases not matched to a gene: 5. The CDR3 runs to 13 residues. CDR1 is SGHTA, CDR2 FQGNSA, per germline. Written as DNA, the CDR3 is TGTGCCAGCAGCTACCTAGGGGGCCATGAGCAGTTCTTC. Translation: CASSYLGGHEQFF.

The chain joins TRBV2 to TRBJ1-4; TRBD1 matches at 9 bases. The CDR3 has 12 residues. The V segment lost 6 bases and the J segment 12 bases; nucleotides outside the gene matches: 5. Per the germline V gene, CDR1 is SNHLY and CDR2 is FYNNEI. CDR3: CASRNRGLQLFF. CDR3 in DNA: TGTGCCAGCAGGAACAGGGGGCTGCAACTGTTTTTT.

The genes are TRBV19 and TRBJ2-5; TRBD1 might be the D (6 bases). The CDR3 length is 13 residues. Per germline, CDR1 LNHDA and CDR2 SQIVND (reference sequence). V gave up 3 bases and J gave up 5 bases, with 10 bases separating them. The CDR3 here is CASSMNRVETQYF. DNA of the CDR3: TGTGCCAGTAGTATGAACAGGGTCGAGACCCAGTACTTC.